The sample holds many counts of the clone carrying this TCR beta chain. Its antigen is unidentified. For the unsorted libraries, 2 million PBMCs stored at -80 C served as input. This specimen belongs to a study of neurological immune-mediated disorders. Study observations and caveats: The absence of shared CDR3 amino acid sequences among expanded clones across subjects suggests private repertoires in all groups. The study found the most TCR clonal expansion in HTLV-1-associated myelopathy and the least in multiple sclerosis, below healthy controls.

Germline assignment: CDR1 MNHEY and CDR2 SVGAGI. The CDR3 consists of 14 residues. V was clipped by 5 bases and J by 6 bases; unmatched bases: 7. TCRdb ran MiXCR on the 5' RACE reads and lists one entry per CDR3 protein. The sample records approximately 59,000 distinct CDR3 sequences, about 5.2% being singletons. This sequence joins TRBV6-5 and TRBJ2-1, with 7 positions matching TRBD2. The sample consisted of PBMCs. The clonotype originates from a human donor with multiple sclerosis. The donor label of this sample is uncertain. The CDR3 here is CASSKPSGINEQFF. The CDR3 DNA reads TGTGCCAGCAGTAAACCTAGCGGAATCAATGAGCAGTTCTTC.